Following are 19 T cell receptor beta chains from one sample sequenced in a study of T cell repertoires in cytomegalovirus infection. No antigen is known for these receptors. TCRdb re-called the reads through MiXCR, storing one row per CDR3 protein. The table has approximately 990,000 distinct CDR3 sequences, roughly a third seen once. Sequenced material: cultured CD8+ T cells from PBMCs, taken from culture after CMV antigen stimulation. Source of these receptors: a human donor in good health (CMV status not recorded). Some clones in this sample may be carry-over from other donors' samples.

This clonotype was picked up a small number of times. The gene calls are TRBV7-3 and TRBJ1-5, with D unclear. Germline CDR1 and CDR2: SGHTA and FQGTGA. The V end was cut by 1 base, the J end by 0 bases, with 7 bases between. CDR3 length equals 15 residues. The DNA of the CDR3 is TGTGCCAGCAGCTTAAACGGTGATAGCAATCAGCCCCAGCATTTT. It specifies CASSLNGDSNQPQHF.

The chain has TRBV28 and TRBJ2-7; TRBD2 matches at 8 bases. V shed 3 bases and J 4 bases; nucleotides not matched to a gene: 8. Germline CDR1 reads MDHEN; CDR2 reads SYDVKM. The CDR3 covers 15 residues. The CDR3 sequence: CASSFLASGGYEQYV. DNA of the CDR3: TGTGCCAGCAGTTTTTTGGCGAGCGGGGGATACGAGCAGTACGTC.

V is TRBV24-1 and J is TRBJ2-1; no reliable D call. The germline CDR1 and CDR2 sequences are KGHDR and SFDVKD. V was pared by 2 bases and J by 2 bases, with 12 bases between. The CDR3 consists of 16 residues. The CDR3 loop is CATSDSDISPYNEQFF. For the CDR3, the DNA is TGTGCCACCAGTGATTCAGACATAAGCCCCTACAATGAGCAGTTCTTC.

V usage is TRBV7-4 and J usage is TRBJ2-1; TRBD1 might be the D (6 bases). CDR1 and CDR2 from the germline V gene are SGHVT and SQSDAQ. V was trimmed by 5 bases and J by 1 base, leaving 18 bases between them. CDR3 length: 17 residues. The CDR3 coding sequence is TGTGCCAGCAGCCTGGGGACAAGCTTCTTATCCTACAATGAGCAGTTCTTC. Its protein product is CASSLGTSFLSYNEQFF.

The V gene is TRBV28, the J gene TRBJ2-7, with D possibly TRBD2 on 6 matching bases. Germline CDR1 is MDHEN and CDR2 is SYDVKM. The length of the CDR3 is 14 residues. Trimming cost V 3 bases and J 3 bases, with 12 bases left between them. The CDR3 DNA sequence: TGTGCCAGCAGTTTTGCGGGACGGGTCTACGAGCAGTACGTC. Translated: CASSFAGRVYEQYV.

In DNA, the CDR3 is TGTGCCACCAGCAGGGTTCGGGGCGCGAACACTGAAGCTTTCTTT. Its translation is CATSRVRGANTEAFF. The V gene is TRBV15, the J gene TRBJ1-1; weak D call: TRBD1 (5 bases). Germline CDR1 is LNHNV and CDR2 is YYDKDF (reference sequence). The CDR3 spans 15 residues. Between the trimmed V and J ends, which lost 3 bases and 1 base, there was a span of 12 bases.

The rearrangement links TRBV7-9 to TRBJ1-2; 9 positions agree with TRBD1. Unmatched junction bases numbered 4, after V lost 4 bases and J lost 7 bases. CDR3 length equals 13 residues. The germline V gene encodes CDR1 SEHNR and CDR2 FQNEAQ (reference sequence). The CDR3 protein is CASSSDRGGGYTF. The DNA of the CDR3 is TGTGCCAGCAGCTCGGACAGGGGCGGTGGCTACACCTTC.

V and J are TRBV2 and TRBJ1-4; D gene uncertain. The CDR3 runs to 13 residues. In germline, CDR1 is SNHLY, CDR2 FYNNEI. The V end lost 9 bases, the J end lost 5 bases, and 13 bases lay between the germline ends. The CDR3 DNA follows: TGTGCCAGTAGACACCCCGGGAATGAAAAACTGTTTTTT. Protein sequence: CASRHPGNEKLFF.

This chain links TRBV6-1 with TRBJ2-1, with 8 bases aligning to TRBD2. Germline values: CDR1 MNHNS, CDR2 SASEGT. The CDR3 loop spans 14 amino acids. The V and J ends lost 7 bases and 14 bases, in that order; junction bases with no gene match: 16. This chain's CDR3 is CASTTEGLRGAEFF. The CDR3 DNA reads TGTGCCAGCACCACAGAGGGGTTGCGGGGGGCCGAGTTCTTC.

This clonotype was counted at least ten times. The rearrangement links TRBV7-8 to TRBJ1-2, with 7 nucleotides matching TRBD1. Per the germline V gene, CDR1 is SGHVS and CDR2 is FQNEAQ. The CDR3 covers 17 residues. J was trimmed by 6 bases and V by 4 bases; bases with no gene match: 17. The CDR3: CASSSSTGRVPLDGYTF. The DNA for the CDR3 is TGTGCCAGCAGCTCTTCGACAGGGAGAGTTCCCCTGGATGGCTACACCTTC.

This clonotype was observed a handful of times. This chain connects TRBV19 to TRBJ2-1, with TRBD1 matching 8 bases. CDR1 LNHDA and CDR2 SQIVND come from the germline V gene (reference sequence). With V trimmed by 4 bases and J by 7 bases, 9 bases remained unmatched. The length of the CDR3 is 15 residues. The CDR3 coding sequence is TGTGCCAGTAGTAGATTAGGACAGGGTCTTAATGAGCAGTTCTTC. Translated, it gives CASSRLGQGLNEQFF.

V and J are TRBV7-3 and TRBJ2-1, with 12 nucleotides matching TRBD2. The junction had 11 bases not matched to a gene; V was cut back by 2 bases and J by 9 bases. Germline V gives CDR1 SGHTA, CDR2 FQGTGA. The CDR3 runs 17 residues. As DNA, the CDR3 is TGTGCCAGCAGCTTACCCAAACTAGCGGGGGGCCAGGGTGAGCAGTTCTTC. This translates into CASSLPKLAGGQGEQFF. Full variable domain (outside the CDR3, taken from reference TRBV7-3 and TRBJ2-1): GAGVSQTPSNKVTEKGKYVELRCDPISGHTALYWYRQSLGQGPEFLIYFQGTGAADDSGLPNDRFFAVRPEGSVSTLKIQRTERGDSAVYLCASSLPKLAGGQGEQFFGPGTRLTVL.

The chain carries TRBV2 and TRBJ1-5; D call uncertain. The CDR3 spans 13 residues. Per germline, CDR1 SNHLY and CDR2 FYNNEI. The V end lost 5 bases, the J end lost 7 bases, and 12 bases lay between the germline ends. The CDR3 sequence: CASSLLGRQPQHF. The CDR3 region has the DNA TGTGCCAGCAGTTTACTCGGTCGGCAGCCCCAGCATTTT.

This clonotype turned up a few times. The V call is TRBV7-8, the J call TRBJ1-5; D gene unclear. V lost 6 bases and J lost 0, with 12 bases in between. Germline V gene data show CDR1 as SGHVS and CDR2 as FQNEAQ. The CDR3 spans 15 residues. DNA for the CDR3: TGTGCCAGCAGGTCTACCCGGAGTAGCAATCAGCCCCAGCATTTT. Amino acid sequence: CASRSTRSSNQPQHF.

The chain combines TRBV28 with TRBJ2-7, with 10 bases fitting TRBD1. V gave up 2 bases and J gave up 7 bases; unmatched junction bases: 8. Per the germline V gene, CDR1 is MDHEN and CDR2 is SYDVKM. The CDR3 loop spans 15 amino acids. CDR3 residues: CASSLRGTGAREQYV. CDR3 bases: TGTGCCAGCAGTTTAAGGGGGACAGGGGCGCGGGAGCAGTACGTC.

The chain employs TRBV11-3 and TRBJ2-1; D not certain. Germline-derived CDR1 and CDR2 are SGHNT and YENEEA. Trimming removed 5 bases at V and 6 bases at J, with 11 bases between. The CDR3 is 13 residues long. The CDR3 sequence: CASSASLGNEQFF. Written as DNA, the CDR3 is TGTGCCAGCAGCGCCTCCCTTGGCAATGAGCAGTTCTTC.

As to this clonotype: A much larger clone lies one base from this, so it may be a read error. This chain joins TRBV7-2 and TRBJ1-2; TRBD1 matches 7 bases. Germline V gene data show CDR1 as SGHTA and CDR2 as FQGNSA. The CDR3 contains 14 residues. The CDR3 is CVSSLAGQSYGYTF. CDR3 nucleotides: TGTGTCAGCAGCTTAGCGGGACAGAGCTATGGCTACACCTTC.

V usage is TRBV7-9 and J usage is TRBJ1-4, with D possibly being TRBD1 (5 bases). This CDR3 comprises 13 residues. Germline lookup yields CDR1 SEHNR and CDR2 FQNEAQ (reference sequence). Deletions cut 7 bases from V and 7 bases from J, with 13 bases between. CDR3 nucleotide sequence: TGTGCCAGCAACATGTACCAGGGTGAAAAACTGTTTTTT. It encodes CASNMYQGEKLFF.

This chain joins TRBV6-5 and TRBJ1-5; 8 bases line up with TRBD1. The CDR3 spans 16 residues. Looked up from germline, CDR1 is MNHEY and CDR2 is SVGAGI. J gave up 4 bases and V 2 bases, and 7 bases lay outside the gene matches. CDR3 loop: CASSYLRGRWNQPQHF. Here the CDR3 DNA reads TGTGCCAGCAGTTACCTCAGGGGGCGATGGAATCAGCCCCAGCATTTT.